This T cell receptor beta chain originates from a study of beta chain features in type 1 diabetes. Findings and limits, study-wide: Sampled from patients, naive, central memory and Treg TCRB repertoires appeared more similar than those sampled from healthy donors. Shortening of TCRB CDR3s, moderate but significant, appeared in all four CD4+ subsets of Type 1 diabetes patients.

The germline V gene encodes CDR1 SGHRS and CDR2 YFSETQ. V lost 5 bases, J lost 6 bases, and 8 bases stayed unmatched. The CDR3 extends over 14 amino acids. As every portion of the isolated RNA was reverse transcribed, the sequencing read expressed TCRB transcripts. Naive, central memory and regulatory T cell samples averaged about 3.57 million immunoSEQ reads each. The method was immunoSEQ multiplex PCR; TCRdb's version includes in-frame clones alone and lacks a portion of them. The data hold 250,000 to 350,000 clones, with around 15% observed a single time. To note about this clone: Its antigen remains unknown.

This receptor was obtained from a young man with type 1 diabetes. The chain uses TRBV5-1 and TRBJ2-1, with 7 bases fitting TRBD1. Sequencing was done on a sample of naive CD4+ T cells from blood. As DNA, the CDR3 is TGCGCCAGCAGAGACAGGGCCGAAACCAATGAGCAGTTCTTC. Residues: CASRDRAETNEQFF.